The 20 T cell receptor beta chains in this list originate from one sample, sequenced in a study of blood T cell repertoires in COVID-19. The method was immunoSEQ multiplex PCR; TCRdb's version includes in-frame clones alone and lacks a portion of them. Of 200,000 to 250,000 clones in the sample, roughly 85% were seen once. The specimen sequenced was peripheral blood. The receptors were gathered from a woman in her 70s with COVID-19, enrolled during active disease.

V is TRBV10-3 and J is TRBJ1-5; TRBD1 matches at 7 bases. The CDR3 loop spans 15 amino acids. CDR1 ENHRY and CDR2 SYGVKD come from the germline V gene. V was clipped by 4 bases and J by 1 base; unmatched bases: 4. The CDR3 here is CAISAKGQSNQPQHF. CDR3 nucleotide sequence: TGTGCCATCAGTGCTAAGGGACAGAGCAATCAGCCCCAGCATTTT.

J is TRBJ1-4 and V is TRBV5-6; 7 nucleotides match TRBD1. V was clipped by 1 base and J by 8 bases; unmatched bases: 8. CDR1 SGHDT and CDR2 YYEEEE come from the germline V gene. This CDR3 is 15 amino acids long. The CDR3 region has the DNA TGTGCCAGCAGCTTGTTCGAGGGGGCAAGGGAAAAACTGTTTTTT. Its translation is CASSLFEGAREKLFF.

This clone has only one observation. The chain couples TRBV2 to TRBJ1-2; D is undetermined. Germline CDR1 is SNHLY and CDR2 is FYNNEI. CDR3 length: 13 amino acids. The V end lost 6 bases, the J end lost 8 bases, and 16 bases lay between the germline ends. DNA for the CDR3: TGTGCCAGCAGCCTAGGTCTCGTCGGGGGCTACACCTTC. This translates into CASSLGLVGGYTF.

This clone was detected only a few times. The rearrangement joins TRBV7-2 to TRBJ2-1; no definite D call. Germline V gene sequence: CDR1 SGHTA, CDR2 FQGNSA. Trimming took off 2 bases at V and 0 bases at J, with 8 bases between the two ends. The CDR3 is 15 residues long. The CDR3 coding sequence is TGTGCCAGCAGCTTACAGGTGAGCTCCTACAATGAGCAGTTCTTC. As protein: CASSLQVSSYNEQFF.

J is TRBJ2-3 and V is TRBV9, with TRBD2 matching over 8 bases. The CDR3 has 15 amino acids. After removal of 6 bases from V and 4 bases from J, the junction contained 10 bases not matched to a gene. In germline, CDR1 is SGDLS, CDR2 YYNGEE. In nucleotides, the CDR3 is TGTGCCAGCACCCGGGAAGCGGGGGCCCCAGATACGCAGTATTTT. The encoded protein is CASTREAGAPDTQYF. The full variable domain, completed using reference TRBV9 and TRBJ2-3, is DSGVTQTPKHLITATGQRVTLRCSPRSGDLSVYWYQQSLDQGLQFLIQYYNGEERAKGNILERFSAQQFPDLHSELNLSSLELGDSALYFCASTREAGAPDTQYFGPGTRLTVL.

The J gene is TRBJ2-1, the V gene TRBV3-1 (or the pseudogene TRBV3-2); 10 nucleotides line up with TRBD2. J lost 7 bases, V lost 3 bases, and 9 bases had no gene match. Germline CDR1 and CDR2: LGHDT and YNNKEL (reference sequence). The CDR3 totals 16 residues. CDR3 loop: CASSHLERGGWNEQFF. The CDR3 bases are TGTGCCAGCAGCCATCTCGAGCGGGGGGGCTGGAATGAGCAGTTCTTC.

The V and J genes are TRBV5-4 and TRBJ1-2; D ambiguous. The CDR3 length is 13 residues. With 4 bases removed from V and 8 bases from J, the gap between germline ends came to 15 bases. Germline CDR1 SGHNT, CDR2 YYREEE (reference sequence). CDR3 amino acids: CASSMPGDRGYTF. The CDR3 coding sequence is TGTGCCAGCAGCATGCCCGGGGATCGGGGCTACACCTTC.

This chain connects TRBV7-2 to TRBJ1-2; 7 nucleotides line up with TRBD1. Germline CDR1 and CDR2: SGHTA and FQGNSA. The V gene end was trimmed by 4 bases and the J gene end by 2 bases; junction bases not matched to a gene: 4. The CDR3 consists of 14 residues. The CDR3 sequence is CASSSLTGNYGYTF. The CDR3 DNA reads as TGTGCCAGCAGCTCCCTGACAGGGAACTATGGCTACACCTTC.

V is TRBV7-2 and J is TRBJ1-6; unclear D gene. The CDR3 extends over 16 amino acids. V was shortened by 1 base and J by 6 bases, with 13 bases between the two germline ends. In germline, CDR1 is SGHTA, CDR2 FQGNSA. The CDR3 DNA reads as TGTGCCAGCAGCTTAGATTCAGCGTGGTCTAATTCACCCCTCCACTTT. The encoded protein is CASSLDSAWSNSPLHF.

CDR3 nucleotides: TGTGCCAGCAGCGTAGTATTGGTTGGGAGGGAGACTAACACTGAAGCTTTCTTT. It specifies CASSVVLVGRETNTEAFF. The genes are TRBV9 and TRBJ1-1; D remains unclear. The germline V gene encodes CDR1 SGDLS and CDR2 YYNGEE. Trimming stripped 0 bases from V and 2 bases from J, with 20 bases between. This CDR3 has 18 residues. Looking up the rest from reference TRBV9 and TRBJ1-1 gives the full variable domain: DSGVTQTPKHLITATGQRVTLRCSPRSGDLSVYWYQQSLDQGLQFLIQYYNGEERAKGNILERFSAQQFPDLHSELNLSSLELGDSALYFCASSVVLVGRETNTEAFFGQGTRLTVV.

CDR3 region: CASSPPGGEETQYF. Written as DNA, the CDR3 is TGTGCCAGCTCACCACCCGGGGGGGAAGAGACCCAGTACTTC. The gene calls are TRBV18 and TRBJ2-5; 8 bases fit TRBD2. V dropped 0 bases and J dropped 3; count of bases not matched to a gene: 0. The germline V gene has CDR1 KGHSH and CDR2 LQKENI. The CDR3 is 14 residues long.

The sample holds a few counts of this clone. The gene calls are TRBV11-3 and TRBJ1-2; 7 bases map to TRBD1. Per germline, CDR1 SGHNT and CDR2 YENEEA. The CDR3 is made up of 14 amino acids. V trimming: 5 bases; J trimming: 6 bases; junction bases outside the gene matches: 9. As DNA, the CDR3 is TGTGCCAGCAGCCCCCCGACAGGGATGAATGGCTACACCTTC. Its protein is CASSPPTGMNGYTF. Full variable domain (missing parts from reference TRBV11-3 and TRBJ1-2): EAGVVQSPRYKIIEKKQPVAFWCNPISGHNTLYWYLQNLGQGPELLIRYENEEAVDDSQLPKDRFSAERLKGVDSTLKIQPAELGDSAVYLCASSPPTGMNGYTFGSGTRLTVV.

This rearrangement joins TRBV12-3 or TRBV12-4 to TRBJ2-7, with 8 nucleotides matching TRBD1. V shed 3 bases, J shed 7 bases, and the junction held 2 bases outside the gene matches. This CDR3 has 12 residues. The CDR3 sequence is CASSFGTGEQYF. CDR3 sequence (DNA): TGTGCCAGCAGTTTCGGGACAGGTGAGCAGTACTTC.

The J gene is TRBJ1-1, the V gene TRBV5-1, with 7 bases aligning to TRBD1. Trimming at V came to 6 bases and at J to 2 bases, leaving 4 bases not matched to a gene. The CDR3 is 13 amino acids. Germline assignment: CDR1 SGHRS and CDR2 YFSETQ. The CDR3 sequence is CASMRDSNTEAFF. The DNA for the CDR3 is TGCGCCAGCATGCGGGACAGCAACACTGAAGCTTTCTTT.

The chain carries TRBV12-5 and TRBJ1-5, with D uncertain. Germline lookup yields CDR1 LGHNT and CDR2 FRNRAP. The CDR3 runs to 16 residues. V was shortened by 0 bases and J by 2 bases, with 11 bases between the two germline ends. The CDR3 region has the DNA TGTGCTAGTGGTTTGGTAGCGGGAAGTGGCAATCAGCCCCAGCATTTT. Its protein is CASGLVAGSGNQPQHF.

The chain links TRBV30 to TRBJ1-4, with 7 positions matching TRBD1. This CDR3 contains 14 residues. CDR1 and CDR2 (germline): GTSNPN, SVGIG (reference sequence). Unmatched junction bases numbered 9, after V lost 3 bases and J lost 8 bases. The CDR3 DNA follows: TGTGCCTGGAGCCTAGGGGGCGTCGGAGAAAAACTGTTTTTT. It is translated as CAWSLGGVGEKLFF.

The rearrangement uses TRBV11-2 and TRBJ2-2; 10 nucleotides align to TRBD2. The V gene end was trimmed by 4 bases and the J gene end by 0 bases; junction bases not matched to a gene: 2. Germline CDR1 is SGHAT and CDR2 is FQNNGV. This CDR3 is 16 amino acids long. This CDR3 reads CASSSGLATNTGELFF. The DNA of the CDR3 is TGTGCCAGCAGCTCGGGACTAGCGACGAACACCGGGGAGCTGTTTTTT.

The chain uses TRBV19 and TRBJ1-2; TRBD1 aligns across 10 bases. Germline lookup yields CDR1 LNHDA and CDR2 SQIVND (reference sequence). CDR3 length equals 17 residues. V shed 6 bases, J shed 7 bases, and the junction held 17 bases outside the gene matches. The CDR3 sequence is CASRSGTGDLKAFGYTF. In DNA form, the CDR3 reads TGTGCCAGTAGGTCCGGGACAGGGGATCTGAAAGCATTTGGCTACACCTTC.

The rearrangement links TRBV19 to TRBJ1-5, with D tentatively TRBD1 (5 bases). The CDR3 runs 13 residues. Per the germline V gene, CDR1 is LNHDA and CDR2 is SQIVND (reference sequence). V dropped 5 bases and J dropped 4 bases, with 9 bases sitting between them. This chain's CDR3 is CASSSRANQPQHF. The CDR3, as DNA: TGTGCCAGTAGTTCCAGGGCTAATCAGCCCCAGCATTTT.

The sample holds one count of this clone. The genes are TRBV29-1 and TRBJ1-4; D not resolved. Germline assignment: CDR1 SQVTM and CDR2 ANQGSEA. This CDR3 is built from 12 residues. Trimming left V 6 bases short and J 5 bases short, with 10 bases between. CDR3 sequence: CSVETQNEKLFF. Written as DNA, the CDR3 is TGCAGCGTAGAGACACAGAATGAAAAACTGTTTTTT.